The T cell receptor beta chain described here comes from a study of cytomegalovirus exposure and HLA in healthy donors. The PCR made use of 60 Vbeta and 13 Jbeta primers. The table came from immunoSEQ multiplex PCR; TCRdb's copy has only in-frame clones and leaves some out. This table has about 170,000 clones, approximately 79% appearing once. Sample: PBMCs. The sequence was obtained from a woman in her 50s in good health and CMV-seropositive.

The CDR3 protein is CASSIPPQNNEQFF. The CDR3 coding sequence is TGTGCCAGTAGCATCCCCCCCCAGAACAATGAGCAGTTCTTC. The chain carries TRBV19 and TRBJ2-1, with no clear D. There are 14 residues in the CDR3. Germline CDR1 and CDR2: LNHDA and SQIVND (reference sequence). Between the trimmed V and J ends, which lost 6 bases and 5 bases, there was a span of 14 bases. The full variable domain, completed using reference TRBV19 and TRBJ2-1, is DGGITQSPKYLFRKEGQNVTLSCEQNLNHDAMYWYRQDPGQGLRLIYYSQIVNDFQKGDIAEGYSVSREKKESFPLTVTSAQKNPTAFYLCASSIPPQNNEQFFGPGTRLTVL.